The 15 T cell receptor beta chains below come from one sample, sequenced in a study of cytomegalovirus exposure and HLA in healthy donors. The PCR used 60 Vbeta and 13 Jbeta primers. Using immunoSEQ multiplex PCR, the repertoire was profiled, and TCRdb retains in-frame clones only, with some absent. The table includes about 69,000 clones, 76% detected once. The sequenced sample consisted of PBMCs. Every receptor here comes from a man between 18 and 29 years old in good health and CMV-seronegative.

The CDR3 is CASSSTGITGELFF. CDR3 nucleotide sequence: TGCGCCAGCAGCTCGACAGGGATCACCGGGGAGCTGTTTTTT. The chain links TRBV5-1 to TRBJ2-2; 7 bases fit TRBD1. Looked up from germline, CDR1 is SGHRS and CDR2 is YFSETQ. The CDR3 totals 14 residues. The junction had 3 bases not matched to a gene; V was cut back by 3 bases and J by 4 bases.

The V call is TRBV19, the J call TRBJ2-1; D possibly corresponds to TRBD1 (5 bases). The CDR3 totals 15 residues. V lost 9 bases to trimming and J lost 5 bases, with 20 bases between them. Germline-derived CDR1 and CDR2 are LNHDA and SQIVND (reference sequence). In DNA form, the CDR3 reads TGTGCCAGACAAGACAGATCCCAAGGAAACAATGAGCAGTTCTTC. Its translation: CARQDRSQGNNEQFF.

The sample holds a few counts of this clone. The chain joins TRBV5-5 to TRBJ1-1, with D tentatively TRBD1 (6 bases). V lost 2 bases and J lost 1, with 9 bases in between. This CDR3 spans 14 amino acids. The germline V gene has CDR1 SGHKS and CDR2 YYEKEE (reference sequence). The CDR3 here is CASSFSRGNTEAFF. CDR3 DNA: TGTGCCAGCAGCTTTTCCAGGGGGAACACTGAAGCTTTCTTT.

This clone showed up just a few times. The rearrangement joins TRBV12-2 to TRBJ1-5. TRBV12-2 counts as a pseudogene. CDR3 length: 14 residues. DNA for the CDR3: TGTGCAAGTCGCTTAAACTCCGCTCCTCAGCCCCAGCATTTT. Protein sequence: CASRLNSAPQPQHF.

The V call is TRBV15, the J call TRBJ1-2; TRBD1 might be the D (5 bases). The germline V and J ends were trimmed by 1 base and 8 bases, with 17 bases remaining between them. This CDR3 is 15 amino acids long. CDR1 is LNHNV, CDR2 YYDKDF, per germline (reference sequence). Written as DNA, the CDR3 is TGTGCCACCAGCAGAGGGGAGGGACGTTATGCGGGCTACACCTTC. This encodes CATSRGEGRYAGYTF.

This sequence joins TRBV28 and TRBJ1-6; no reliable D call. Germline CDR1 reads MDHEN; CDR2 reads SYDVKM. V was clipped by 2 bases and J by 7 bases, with 9 bases between them. This CDR3 contains 14 residues. CDR3 in amino acids: CASSLQAWNSPLHF. CDR3 sequence (DNA): TGTGCCAGCAGTTTACAGGCATGGAATTCACCCCTCCACTTT.

The CDR3 nucleotides are TGTGCCAGCAAAACGGGACAGGGAACCGGGGAGCTGTTTTTT. Encoded protein: CASKTGQGTGELFF. The chain carries TRBV5-4 and TRBJ2-2, with 9 bases lining up with TRBD1. Germline V gives CDR1 SGHNT, CDR2 YYREEE (reference sequence). After removal of 6 bases from V and 5 bases from J, the junction contained 5 bases not matched to a gene. This CDR3 comprises 14 residues.

J is TRBJ2-7 and V is TRBV6-5, with D possibly being TRBD2 (6 bases). V lost 8 bases, J lost 7 bases, and 15 bases lay in between. CDR1 is MNHEY and CDR2 is SVGAGI in the germline V gene. The CDR3 contains 12 residues. Here the CDR3 reads CASRHGGSEQYF. The CDR3 region has the DNA TGTGCCAGCCGTCACGGAGGGTCAGAGCAGTACTTC.

This clone came up a few times. The chain has TRBV5-4 and TRBJ2-3, with D unresolved. The CDR3 length is 14 residues. V lost 8 bases and J lost 2, with 15 bases in between. The germline V gene has CDR1 SGHNT and CDR2 YYREEE (reference sequence). The CDR3 here is CASQRGGDTDTQYF. CDR3 coding DNA: TGTGCCAGTCAACGCGGCGGAGACACAGATACGCAGTATTTT.

The table lists this clone with a count of one. The chain couples TRBV5-5 to TRBJ2-7; possible D gene TRBD2, 6 bases. V shed 5 bases and J shed 0 bases, with 9 bases lying between them. The CDR3 runs 13 residues. Germline V gene data show CDR1 as SGHKS and CDR2 as YYEKEE (reference sequence). CDR3 nucleotide sequence: TGTGCCAGCAGTCGGGAGAGCTCCTACGAGCAGTACTTC. This gives the protein CASSRESSYEQYF.

The V and J genes are TRBV6-5 and TRBJ1-4; TRBD1 matches at 7 bases. Germline assignment: CDR1 MNHEY and CDR2 SVGAGI. J lost 8 bases, V lost 9 bases, and 12 bases had no gene match. This CDR3 has 14 amino acids. DNA of the CDR3: TGTGCCAGTTCTCCGGGACAGCGTAGGGAAAAACTGTTTTTT. Its translation is CASSPGQRREKLFF.

The CDR3 is CASSLRPGHSYEQYF. CDR3 nucleotides: TGTGCCAGCAGTCTCCGGCCGGGACATTCCTACGAGCAGTACTTC. The J gene is TRBJ2-7, the V gene TRBV27, with D perhaps matching TRBD1 (6 bases). Trimming removed 5 bases from V and 1 base from J, with 15 bases in between. The V gene's germline CDR1 is MNHEY and CDR2 SMNVEV (reference sequence). This CDR3 has 15 amino acids.

The sample holds a few counts of this clone. The chain employs TRBV18 and TRBJ2-7; 8 positions match TRBD1. The CDR3 is 16 residues long. With 3 bases clipped from V and 5 bases from J, the junction kept 12 bases outside the gene matches. CDR1 is KGHSH and CDR2 is LQKENI in the germline V gene. As DNA, the CDR3 is TGTGCCAGCTCACCGAATTTCTTGCCACAGGGGGACGAGCAGTACTTC. Protein: CASSPNFLPQGDEQYF.

This sequence joins TRBV4-1 and TRBJ1-3, with D hard to call. Germline CDR1 MGHRA, CDR2 YSYEKL. This CDR3 spans 17 amino acids. V was clipped by 1 base and J by 2 bases, with 15 bases between them. CDR3 residues: CASSQVLGRSTGNTIYF. CDR3 in DNA: TGCGCCAGCAGCCAAGTTCTGGGTAGGAGCACTGGAAACACCATATATTTT.

This CDR3 is CASSPVTDSNTEAFF. The CDR3 DNA is TGTGCCAGCTCACCAGTGACAGACTCGAACACTGAAGCTTTCTTT. The J gene is TRBJ1-1, the V gene TRBV18, with a possible D match to TRBD1 (5 bases). The ends were cut back, 2 bases at V and 1 base at J, with 11 bases in the middle. Germline V gene data show CDR1 as KGHSH and CDR2 as LQKENI. This CDR3 region has 15 residues.